The following is a T cell receptor beta chain sequence with its context. This sample stems from a study of blood T cell repertoires in COVID-19. Germline V CDR1 and CDR2: MDHEN, SYDVKM. The length of the CDR3 is 14 residues. Between the trimmed V and J ends, which lost 6 bases and 4 bases, there was a span of 14 bases. The table came from immunoSEQ multiplex PCR; TCRdb's copy has only in-frame clones and leaves some out. In the table there are 300,000 to 450,000 clones, over 75% of which are singletons. The origin of this receptor is a woman aged 30 to 39 with COVID-19, enrolled during active disease. This chain links TRBV28 with TRBJ2-3, with D perhaps TRBD2 (6 bases). The sequenced sample consisted of peripheral blood. CDR3 in amino acids: CASSPGGMADTQYF. In DNA, the CDR3 is TGTGCCAGCAGCCCTGGGGGGATGGCAGATACGCAGTATTTT.